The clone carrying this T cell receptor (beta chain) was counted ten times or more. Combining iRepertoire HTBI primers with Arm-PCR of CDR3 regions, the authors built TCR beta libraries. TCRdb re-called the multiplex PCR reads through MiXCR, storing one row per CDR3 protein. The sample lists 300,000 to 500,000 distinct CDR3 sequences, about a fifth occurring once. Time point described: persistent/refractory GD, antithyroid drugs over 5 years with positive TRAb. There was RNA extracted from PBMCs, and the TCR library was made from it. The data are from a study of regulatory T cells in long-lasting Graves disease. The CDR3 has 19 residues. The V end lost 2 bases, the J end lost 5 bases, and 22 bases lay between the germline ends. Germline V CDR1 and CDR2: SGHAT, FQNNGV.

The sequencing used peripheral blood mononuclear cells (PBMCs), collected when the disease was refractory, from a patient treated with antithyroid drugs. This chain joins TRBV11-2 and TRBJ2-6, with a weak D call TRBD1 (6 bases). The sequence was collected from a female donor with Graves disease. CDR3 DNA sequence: TGTGCCAGCAGCTTATTTGGTCTTGGGGGCGTAGCTAGGGCCAACGTCCTGACTTTC. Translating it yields CASSLFGLGGVARANVLTF.